What follows are 25 T cell receptor beta chains derived from one specimen sequenced in a study of blood T cell repertoires in COVID-19 (dated by TCRdb to 2020 to 2022). Receptors were amplified or captured by the immunoSEQ multiplex PCR assay. Held by TCRdb, this immuneACCESS table contains in-frame sequences only and omits some clones. Under half of the omission traces to an unresolved V gene where checked; the cause of the rest is unknown. The sample table holds 87,000 or so clones, of which around 81% were seen once. Around 2.1% of the sample goes to the ten largest clones. Material: peripheral blood. These receptor sequences come from a woman between 70 and 85 years old with acute or convalescent COVID-19.

The chain joins TRBV6-5 to TRBJ2-4; TRBD1 matches at 7 bases. Per the germline V gene, CDR1 is MNHEY and CDR2 is SVGAGI. Germline trimming cut 4 bases from V and 6 bases from J; bases unmatched to any gene: 3. The CDR3 covers 13 residues. The CDR3 DNA sequence: TGTGCCAGCAGTTCCCGGGACAGAAACATTCAGTACTTC. Translating it yields CASSSRDRNIQYF.

This clone was seen a handful of times. This chain uses TRBV4-2 with TRBJ2-7, with 12 bases matching TRBD1. Germline V gene lookup returns CDR1 LGHNA and CDR2 YNFKEQ. Trimming removed 0 bases from V and 10 bases from J; junction bases left unmatched: 4. The CDR3 totals 14 residues. This CDR3 is CASSQEWDRGLQYF. The DNA for the CDR3 is TGTGCCAGCAGCCAAGAGTGGGACAGGGGGCTTCAGTACTTC.

The chain uses TRBV7-2 and TRBJ1-1; D gene ambiguous. The CDR3 has 15 amino acids. CDR1 is SGHTA and CDR2 is FQGNSA in the germline V gene. Deletions cut 1 base from V and 0 bases from J, with 9 bases between. Here the CDR3 DNA reads TGTGCCAGCAGCTTAGTAACTACACTGAACACTGAAGCTTTCTTT. Protein product: CASSLVTTLNTEAFF.

On this clone: At the DNA level, this CDR3 is encoded by other sequences in the same sample as well. The rearrangement uses TRBV5-1 and TRBJ1-1, with D possibly being TRBD1 (5 bases). Germline V gene sequence: CDR1 SGHRS, CDR2 YFSETQ. The CDR3 runs to 15 residues. Trimming pared 0 bases from V and 0 bases from J, leaving 9 bases between. The CDR3 DNA reads TGCGCCAGCAGCTTGGCAGCGGGGGTGAACACTGAAGCTTTCTTT. Encoded protein: CASSLAAGVNTEAFF. Supplemented by reference TRBV5-1 and TRBJ1-1, the full variable domain reads KAGVTQTPRYLIKTRGQQVTLSCSPISGHRSVSWYQQTPGQGLQFLFEYFSETQRNKGNFPGRFSGRQFSNSRSEMNVSTLELGDSALYLCASSLAAGVNTEAFFGQGTRLTVV.

As to this clone: Other nucleotide sequences from this sample produce the same CDR3. The chain carries TRBV6-5 and TRBJ2-7; tentative D call: TRBD1 (6 bases). The CDR3 contains 14 residues. The germline V and J ends were trimmed by 5 bases and 1 base, with 12 bases remaining between them. Germline-derived CDR1 and CDR2 are MNHEY and SVGAGI. The DNA of the CDR3 is TGTGCCAGCAGTCCTGACAGGACTTCCTACGAGCAGTACTTC. It specifies CASSPDRTSYEQYF.

V gene TRBV19 combines with J gene TRBJ2-1, with D possibly matching TRBD2 (6 bases). CDR1 is LNHDA, CDR2 SQIVND, per germline (reference sequence). Trimming took off 5 bases at V and 6 bases at J, with 8 bases between the two ends. This CDR3 has 12 amino acids. This chain's CDR3 is CASSRGANEQFF. Written as DNA, the CDR3 is TGTGCCAGTAGTCGCGGGGCCAATGAGCAGTTCTTC.

Note on this clone: The CDR3 carries no conserved terminal phenylalanine or tryptophan, so it likely arises from a read error. The DNA is left out, because the CDR3 cannot be placed on it with certainty; the CDR3 is given as TCRdb lists it. The chain joins TRBV28 to TRBJ1-2; whether TRBD1, the table's D call, matches the DNA was not checked. Germline V CDR1 and CDR2: MDHEN, SYDVKM. The CDR3 sequence runs 13 residues, both termini included. The CDR3 sequence is CASSPDRLKTQDV.

V is TRBV30 and J is TRBJ1-1; D is unresolved. The CDR3 is 12 residues long. Trimming cost V 5 bases and J 4 bases, with 11 bases left between them. The V gene's germline CDR1 is GTSNPN and CDR2 SVGIG (reference sequence). Here the CDR3 DNA reads TGTGCCTGGGACGGGGTGGGCACTGAAGCTTTCTTT. Its translation is CAWDGVGTEAFF.

The chain is built from TRBV7-9 and TRBJ2-1; 10 positions agree with TRBD1. The trim removed 2 bases at V and 9 bases at J, leaving 16 bases unmatched. CDR3 length: 18 residues. CDR1 is SEHNR and CDR2 is FQNEAQ in the germline V gene (reference sequence). The CDR3 loop is CASSLRQGAIGLLIEQFF. The CDR3 DNA reads as TGTGCCAGCAGCTTAAGACAGGGGGCGATTGGTCTCCTGATTGAGCAGTTCTTC.

This clone was seen just once. The CDR3 DNA reads as TGTGCCAGTAGTAGGGGACAGACGAGCTCCTACGAGCAGTACTTC. Translating it yields CASSRGQTSSYEQYF. V and J are TRBV19 and TRBJ2-7; TRBD1 matches 7 bases. With 4 bases clipped from V and 0 bases from J, the junction kept 6 bases outside the gene matches. This CDR3 has 15 residues. The germline V gene has CDR1 LNHDA and CDR2 SQIVND (reference sequence).

The chain links TRBV7-9 to TRBJ1-6, with TRBD1 matching 7 bases. The CDR3 spans 14 residues. Germline-derived CDR1 and CDR2 are SEHNR and FQNEAQ (reference sequence). The V segment lost 5 bases and the J segment 7 bases; nucleotides outside the gene matches: 5. The CDR3 here is CASSAPGQNSPLHF. The CDR3 DNA follows: TGTGCCAGCAGCGCACCGGGACAGAATTCACCCCTCCACTTT.

The chain couples TRBV13 to TRBJ1-2, with D unclear. Per germline, CDR1 PRHDT and CDR2 FYEKMQ (reference sequence). The CDR3 has 13 residues. Trimming left V 1 base short and J 7 bases short, with 10 bases between. The CDR3, as DNA: TGTGCCAGCAGCTTAGACGGAGACTCTGGCTACACCTTC. Its protein product is CASSLDGDSGYTF.

This chain connects TRBV6-5 to TRBJ1-1; 8 positions match TRBD1. The CDR3 contains 15 residues. The germline V gene has CDR1 MNHEY and CDR2 SVGAGI. The V and J ends lost 6 bases and 1 base, in that order; junction bases with no gene match: 7. The CDR3 DNA follows: TGTGCCAGCAGCCGACAGGGGATGACGAACACTGAAGCTTTCTTT. Protein sequence: CASSRQGMTNTEAFF.

V usage is TRBV7-9 and J usage is TRBJ1-2; D gene uncertain. The CDR3 consists of 14 residues. V was shortened by 2 bases and J by 4 bases, with 11 bases between the two germline ends. Germline CDR1 is SEHNR and CDR2 is FQNEAQ (reference sequence). CDR3 nucleotide sequence: TGTGCCAGCAGCTTACTAGACCGAATCTATGGCTACACCTTC. Translation: CASSLLDRIYGYTF.

This clone was seen a single time. This sequence joins TRBV5-1 and TRBJ1-4; TRBD1 matches 7 bases. CDR1 and CDR2 (germline): SGHRS, YFSETQ. The V segment lost 4 bases and the J segment 8 bases; nucleotides outside the gene matches: 8. The CDR3 is made up of 14 amino acids. Here the CDR3 DNA reads TGCGCCAGCAGCCCAGGGACAGCCCGGGAAAAACTGTTTTTT. Protein: CASSPGTAREKLFF.

V usage is TRBV28 and J usage is TRBJ2-1, with D unclear. Germline CDR1 and CDR2: MDHEN and SYDVKM. CDR3 size: 13 residues. The V and J ends lost 8 bases and 0 bases respectively, with 8 bases between them. This CDR3 reads CASFLSSYNEQFF. The CDR3 coding sequence is TGTGCCAGCTTCCTTAGCTCCTACAATGAGCAGTTCTTC.

The chain employs TRBV5-5 and TRBJ2-7; no clear D gene. This CDR3 contains 14 residues. Trimming took 5 bases from V and 0 from J, leaving 12 bases between them. Germline V CDR1 and CDR2: SGHKS, YYEKEE (reference sequence). The CDR3 here is CASRPDWSSYEQYF. DNA for the CDR3: TGTGCCAGCAGGCCAGACTGGAGCTCCTACGAGCAGTACTTC.

The V call is TRBV19, the J call TRBJ2-7, with D tentatively TRBD2 (6 bases). V shed 5 bases and J shed 5 bases, with 19 bases lying between them. The CDR3 extends over 15 amino acids. Germline loops: CDR1 LNHDA, CDR2 SQIVND (reference sequence). This CDR3 reads CASSGTGGRHDEQYF. CDR3 sequence (DNA): TGTGCCAGTAGTGGGACTGGAGGGAGGCACGACGAGCAGTACTTC.

The chain recombines TRBV2 with TRBJ1-1; unclear D gene. Germline values: CDR1 SNHLY, CDR2 FYNNEI. Between the trimmed V and J ends, which lost 6 bases and 1 base, there was a span of 9 bases. The CDR3 has 13 amino acids. The CDR3, as DNA: TGTGCCAGCAGGGCATCTGAGAACACTGAAGCTTTCTTT. Translated: CASRASENTEAFF.

This sequence joins TRBV2 and TRBJ1-2; D is unclear. This CDR3 is 15 amino acids long. Looked up from germline, CDR1 is SNHLY and CDR2 is FYNNEI. The ends were cut back, 1 base at V and 7 bases at J, with 16 bases in the middle. Here the CDR3 DNA reads TGTGCCAGCAGTGAAGGTATGGTCGGTTTTTCTGGCTACACCTTC. This encodes CASSEGMVGFSGYTF.

This rearrangement joins TRBV10-3 to TRBJ2-2; 8 bases line up with TRBD2. The CDR3 contains 16 residues. V was clipped by 4 bases and J by 4 bases; unmatched bases: 8. Germline assignment: CDR1 ENHRY and CDR2 SYGVKD. CDR3 coding DNA: TGTGCCATCAGTGTAATGAGCGGGGGTATCACCGGGGAGCTGTTTTTT. Its protein is CAISVMSGGITGELFF.

This clone has a handful of counts. V and J are TRBV6-2 or TRBV6-3 and TRBJ1-5; D gene uncertain. CDR3 length: 12 amino acids. The germline gives CDR1 MNHEY, CDR2 SVGEGT. Trimming took off 3 bases at V and 5 bases at J, with 5 bases between the two ends. CDR3 nucleotide sequence: TGTGCCAGCAGTTATCTTTATCAGCCCCAGCATTTT. This translates into CASSYLYQPQHF.

The chain carries TRBV28 and TRBJ1-4; maybe TRBD1 (6 bases). V lost 8 bases to trimming and J lost 6 bases, with 16 bases between them. Germline CDR1 and CDR2: MDHEN and SYDVKM. The CDR3 consists of 14 residues. In DNA form, the CDR3 reads TGTGCCAGCGTCGAGGGGGGGAACCATGAAAAACTGTTTTTT. It encodes CASVEGGNHEKLFF.

The rearrangement links TRBV20-1 to TRBJ1-1; D remains ambiguous. The CDR3 is 12 amino acids. Germline CDR1 DFQATT, CDR2 SNEGSKA (reference sequence). The germline V and J ends were trimmed by 3 bases and 8 bases, with 13 bases remaining between them. In nucleotides, the CDR3 is TGCAGTGCTAGTAGCGGAAGGGAGGAAGCTTTCTTT. Protein product: CSASSGREEAFF.

A note on this clone: An end of the junction does not agree with germline; a read error may underlie this. This rearrangement joins TRBV7-2 to TRBJ2-7; 13 bases are a match to TRBD2. The CDR3 runs 12 residues. CDR1 and CDR2 from the germline V gene are SGHTA and FQGNSA. CDR3 sequence reads: CASSLIGLAGVF. In DNA form, the CDR3 reads TGTGCCAGCAGCTTAATTGGACTAGCGGGGGTGTTC.